These 30 T cell receptor beta chains share one sample of origin, sequenced in a study of type 1 regulatory T cells. MiXCR, applied by TCRdb to the reads, yields one record per CDR3 protein. The data hold some 100,000 distinct CDR3 sequences, with roughly 31% observed a single time. Sequencing was performed on CD4+ T cells, either the whole sample or a sorted fraction (not recorded which). The receptors shown here come from a human donor in good health.

This clonotype was seen more than once but under ten times. The rearrangement joins TRBV19 to TRBJ2-2; 7 nucleotides line up with TRBD2. The V segment lost 10 bases and the J segment 5 bases; nucleotides outside the gene matches: 10. The CDR3 is 14 residues long. From germline, CDR1 is LNHDA and CDR2 SQIVND (reference sequence). In DNA, the CDR3 is TGTGCCATCGGACTAGTCGGAGGGACCGGGGAGCTGTTTTTT. Residues: CAIGLVGGTGELFF.

J is TRBJ2-6 and V is TRBV7-9; 7 bases fit TRBD1. In germline, CDR1 is SEHNR, CDR2 FQNEAQ (reference sequence). Trimming took 5 bases from V and 0 from J; bases not matched to a gene: 10. The CDR3 has 18 amino acids. The CDR3 protein is CASSTEAGGASGANVLTF. In DNA form, the CDR3 reads TGTGCCAGCAGCACCGAGGCAGGGGGAGCCTCTGGGGCCAACGTCCTGACTTTC.

The J gene is TRBJ2-2, the V gene TRBV2; either TRBD1 or TRBD2 may supply D (7 bases each). The CDR3 is 15 residues long. The V and J ends lost 8 bases and 3 bases respectively, with 16 bases between them. CDR1 and CDR2 from the germline V gene are SNHLY and FYNNEI. The CDR3 DNA sequence: TGTGCCAGCGGGAGGGAAGGGGGCGACACCGGGGAGCTGTTTTTT. Amino acids: CASGREGGDTGELFF. Supplemented by reference TRBV2 and TRBJ2-2, the full variable domain reads EPEVTQTPSHQVTQMGQEVILRCVPISNHLYFYWYRQILGQKVEFLVSFYNNEISEKSEIFDDQFSVERPDGSNFTLKIRSTKLEDSAMYFCASGREGGDTGELFFGEGSRLTVL.

This clonotype has only a few counts. The chain employs TRBV12-3 or TRBV12-4 and TRBJ2-3, with D unclear. V was clipped by 1 base and J by 6 bases, with 8 bases between them. CDR3 size: 13 residues. CDR3 residues: CASSLVPVDTQYF. The DNA of the CDR3 is TGTGCCAGCAGTTTAGTTCCGGTGGATACGCAGTATTTT.

The rearrangement joins TRBV18 to TRBJ2-2; no clear D gene. The CDR3 is made up of 14 amino acids. Trimming removed 6 bases at V and 2 bases at J, with 10 bases between. CDR1 is KGHSH, CDR2 LQKENI, per germline. This CDR3 reads CASSMDQNTGELFF. The CDR3 DNA reads TGTGCCAGCTCTATGGACCAAAACACCGGGGAGCTGTTTTTT.

The CDR3: CATSDRQGWLNEQFF. The CDR3 DNA is TGTGCCACCAGTGATCGACAGGGGTGGTTGAATGAGCAGTTCTTC. This sequence joins TRBV24-1 and TRBJ2-1; 8 bases map to TRBD1. V dropped 3 bases and J dropped 7; count of bases not matched to a gene: 7. In germline, CDR1 is KGHDR, CDR2 SFDVKD. The CDR3 is 15 residues long.

In this sample, this clonotype turned up a few times. The rearrangement links TRBV12-3 or TRBV12-4 to TRBJ1-5; unclear D gene. V was trimmed by 3 bases and J by 0 bases, leaving 9 bases between them. This CDR3 region has 15 residues. CDR3 sequence: CASSFGLVSNQPQHF. As DNA, the CDR3 is TGTGCCAGCAGTTTCGGACTGGTTAGCAATCAGCCCCAGCATTTT.

The chain is built from TRBV29-1 and TRBJ1-4; weak D call: TRBD1 (5 bases). The CDR3 is made up of 13 amino acids. Trimming took 5 bases from V and 4 from J, leaving 11 bases between them. From germline, CDR1 is SQVTM and CDR2 ANQGSEA. Here the CDR3 reads CSVSGTGNEKLFF. The CDR3 DNA follows: TGCAGCGTTTCCGGGACGGGTAATGAAAAACTGTTTTTT.

This clonotype has more than one count but fewer than ten. This chain connects TRBV6-5 to TRBJ2-7; D gene unclear. V was shortened by 5 bases and J by 3 bases, with 14 bases between the two germline ends. Germline assignment: CDR1 MNHEY and CDR2 SVGAGI. This CDR3 spans 14 amino acids. CDR3 loop: CASSHGTYSYEQYF. DNA of the CDR3: TGTGCCAGCAGTCATGGTACTTACAGCTACGAGCAGTACTTC.

This sequence joins TRBV5-1 and TRBJ1-1, with 8 nucleotides matching TRBD1. The CDR3 spans 17 residues. Germline loops: CDR1 SGHRS, CDR2 YFSETQ. V was pared by 4 bases and J by 8 bases, with 19 bases of the junction left unmatched. CDR3 DNA sequence: TGCGCCAGCAGCCACACGAAGACAGGGGCCTCAGGGGTGGAAGCTTTCTTT. Translating it yields CASSHTKTGASGVEAFF.

The chain couples TRBV5-1 to TRBJ2-7, with D maybe TRBD1 (6 bases). From germline, CDR1 is SGHRS and CDR2 YFSETQ. The CDR3 length is 13 residues. V lost 5 bases, J lost 3 bases, and 12 bases lay in between. The CDR3 coding sequence is TGCGCCAGCAGGGAGACAGGTCTCTACGAGCAGTACTTC. Amino acid sequence: CASRETGLYEQYF.

In this sample, this clonotype turned up a few times. The chain employs TRBV5-8 and TRBJ2-7; TRBD1 matches at 8 bases. Germline values: CDR1 SGHTS, CDR2 YDEGEE. The CDR3 totals 15 residues. The trim removed 4 bases at V and 4 bases at J, leaving 10 bases unmatched. The CDR3 is CASSRIDRGRYEQYF. The CDR3 DNA follows: TGTGCCAGCAGCCGAATTGACAGGGGTAGATACGAGCAGTACTTC. The whole variable domain, remainder taken from reference TRBV5-8 and TRBJ2-7, is EAGVTQSPTHLIKTRGQQATLRCSPISGHTSVYWYQQALGLGLQFLLWYDEGEERNRGNFPPRFSGRQFPNYSSELNVNALELEDSALYLCASSRIDRGRYEQYFGPGTRLTVT.

This clonotype was observed at least ten times. The V and J genes are TRBV28 and TRBJ2-7, with 9 bases aligning to TRBD1. CDR1 MDHEN and CDR2 SYDVKM come from the germline V gene. The CDR3 is 14 amino acids. The V and J ends lost 4 bases and 0 bases, in that order; junction bases with no gene match: 1. The CDR3 spells CASSSGQGSYEQYF. CDR3 nucleotide sequence: TGTGCCAGCAGTTCGGGACAGGGCTCCTACGAGCAGTACTTC.

This clonotype was seen just once. The chain recombines TRBV10-3 with TRBJ2-5; D call uncertain. CDR3 length: 13 residues. The germline CDR1 and CDR2 sequences are ENHRY and SYGVKD. Trimming stripped 6 bases from V and 3 bases from J, with 11 bases between. For the CDR3, the DNA is TGTGCCATCAGGCAGTTAATAGAAGAGACCCAGTACTTC. It specifies CAIRQLIEETQYF.

The chain recombines TRBV6-6 with TRBJ2-2; the D is unclear. The CDR3 sequence is 14 residues long. V lost 10 bases and J 0 bases, leaving 12 bases between the germline ends. Germline CDR1 MNHNY, CDR2 SVGAGI (reference sequence). For the CDR3, the DNA is TGTGCCACCACAAAGCAGCCGAACACCGGGGAGCTGTTTTTT. Translated: CATTKQPNTGELFF.

The V call is TRBV24-1, the J call TRBJ2-3, with TRBD2 identical over 13 bases. V shed 3 bases, J shed 1 base, and the junction held 6 bases outside the gene matches. The CDR3 length is 18 residues. CDR1 and CDR2 (germline): KGHDR, SFDVKD. CDR3 sequence (DNA): TGTGCCACCAGTGATAACAGACTAGCGGGAGGACGCACAGATACGCAGTATTTT. Residues: CATSDNRLAGGRTDTQYF.

This clonotype was seen only a few times. J is TRBJ1-5 and V is TRBV19; tentative D call: TRBD1 (5 bases). The CDR3 sequence is 16 residues long. The V gene lost 4 bases and the J gene lost 0 bases, with 13 bases spanning the gap. In germline, CDR1 is LNHDA, CDR2 SQIVND (reference sequence). The CDR3 nucleotides read TGTGCCAGTAGTAAGGAAGACAGCAATAGCAATCAGCCCCAGCATTTT. This translates into CASSKEDSNSNQPQHF.

This clonotype has more than one count but fewer than ten. This chain connects TRBV7-2 to TRBJ2-7; D is unresolved. The V gene's germline CDR1 is SGHTA and CDR2 FQGNSA. Trimming stripped 0 bases from V and 1 base from J, with 7 bases between. CDR3 length equals 14 residues. CDR3 sequence (DNA): TGTGCCAGCAGCTTAGCGGCGGCTTCCTACGAGCAGTACTTC. It translates to CASSLAAASYEQYF.

The rearrangement joins TRBV7-2 to TRBJ2-6; 7 nucleotides agree with TRBD1. V gave up 3 bases and J gave up 4 bases; unmatched junction bases: 12. CDR3 length: 18 residues. Germline lookup yields CDR1 SGHTA and CDR2 FQGNSA. CDR3: CASSFGAGGPGGANVLTF. The CDR3 DNA is TGTGCCAGCAGCTTTGGGGCAGGGGGTCCCGGAGGGGCCAACGTCCTGACTTTC.

This clonotype appeared a few times. The chain is built from TRBV6-6 and TRBJ2-1; 8 positions agree with TRBD2. The CDR3 length is 13 residues. CDR1 and CDR2 (germline): MNHNY, SVGAGI (reference sequence). Trimming cost V 5 bases and J 6 bases; bases outside gene matches: 3. CDR3: CASSGLARNEQFF. The CDR3 DNA follows: TGTGCCAGCAGTGGACTAGCTCGCAATGAGCAGTTCTTC.

The rearrangement joins TRBV20-1 to TRBJ2-7; the match to TRBD1 covers 9 bases. The CDR3 is 14 residues long. Looked up from germline, CDR1 is DFQATT and CDR2 is SNEGSKA (reference sequence). J gave up 1 base and V 6 bases, and 7 bases lay outside the gene matches. CDR3 amino acids: CSAVTGGRSYEQYF. CDR3 sequence (DNA): TGCAGTGCCGTGACAGGGGGAAGGTCCTACGAGCAGTACTTC.

This clonotype was recorded many times. This rearrangement joins TRBV7-2 to TRBJ2-1; 10 bases match TRBD2. CDR3 length: 17 residues. The ends lost 2 bases at V and 6 bases at J; junction bases unmatched: 10. The germline V gene encodes CDR1 SGHTA and CDR2 FQGNSA. CDR3 coding DNA: TGTGCCAGCAGCTTATACCCCGGGCTAGCGGGAGTCAATGAGCAGTTCTTC. It is translated as CASSLYPGLAGVNEQFF.

J is TRBJ1-1 and V is TRBV19; D gene ambiguous. Trimming removed 5 bases from V and 0 bases from J, with 10 bases in between. The CDR3 runs to 14 residues. Germline V CDR1 and CDR2: LNHDA, SQIVND (reference sequence). The CDR3 sequence: CASSVKAMNTEAFF. CDR3 DNA sequence: TGTGCCAGTAGTGTAAAGGCTATGAACACTGAAGCTTTCTTT.

The rearrangement links TRBV5-1 to TRBJ1-2; D call uncertain. The V gene's germline CDR1 is SGHRS and CDR2 YFSETQ. The V end was cut by 1 base, the J end by 5 bases, with 9 bases between. This CDR3 comprises 13 residues. The CDR3 DNA sequence: TGCGCCAGCAGCTTGACTGGACCATATGGCTACACCTTC. As protein: CASSLTGPYGYTF.

V gene TRBV20-1 combines with J gene TRBJ1-1; tentative D call: TRBD1 (6 bases). Germline values: CDR1 DFQATT, CDR2 SNEGSKA (reference sequence). There are 14 residues in the CDR3. With 0 bases removed from V and 3 bases from J, the gap between germline ends came to 11 bases. The CDR3 reads CSARDGRGDTEAFF. The CDR3 DNA follows: TGCAGTGCTAGAGATGGGAGGGGGGACACTGAAGCTTTCTTT.

This clonotype has only a few counts. The V call is TRBV18, the J call TRBJ2-2; possibly TRBD2 for D (5 bases). V was trimmed by 6 bases and J by 0 bases, leaving 11 bases between them. The CDR3 is made up of 15 amino acids. Germline lookup yields CDR1 KGHSH and CDR2 LQKENI. The CDR3 DNA follows: TGTGCCAGCTCCCGGGGAGAATCGAACACCGGGGAGCTGTTTTTT. The encoded protein is CASSRGESNTGELFF.

This clonotype was seen more than once but under ten times. V and J are TRBV10-3 and TRBJ2-1; no clear D gene. Trimming took 6 bases from V and 7 from J, leaving 13 bases between them. This CDR3 contains 13 residues. Germline V gives CDR1 ENHRY, CDR2 SYGVKD. CDR3 nucleotide sequence: TGTGCCATCAGGGGTGGTCTTGGGAATGAGCAGTTCTTC. This translates into CAIRGGLGNEQFF.

The chain joins TRBV7-6 to TRBJ2-1; TRBD2 aligns across 10 bases. Germline V gene data show CDR1 as SGHVS and CDR2 as FNYEAQ. Trimming took 0 bases from V and 10 from J; bases not matched to a gene: 6. The length of the CDR3 is 15 residues. CDR3 DNA sequence: TGTGCCAGCAGCTTAGCAGCGGGAGGGCCTGGGGAGCAGTTCTTC. As protein: CASSLAAGGPGEQFF. The whole variable domain, filled in from reference TRBV7-6 and TRBJ2-1, reads GAGVSQSPRYKVTKRGQDVALRCDPISGHVSLYWYRQALGQGPEFLTYFNYEAQQDKSGLPNDRFSAERPEGSISTLTIQRTEQRDSAMYRCASSLAAGGPGEQFFGPGTRLTVL.

This clonotype was picked up a small number of times. The rearrangement uses TRBV18 and TRBJ1-4; D not resolved. The CDR3 is made up of 13 amino acids. The V end was cut by 7 bases, the J end by 8 bases, with 14 bases between. Looked up from germline, CDR1 is KGHSH and CDR2 is LQKENI. The CDR3 protein is CASWSGFNEKLFF. The CDR3 DNA reads as TGTGCCAGCTGGTCTGGGTTTAACGAAAAACTGTTTTTT.

This sequence joins TRBV3-1 and TRBJ2-7; no definite D call. Trimming removed 1 base at V and 4 bases at J, with 29 bases between. Germline V gene data show CDR1 as LGHDT and CDR2 as YNNKEL (reference sequence). The CDR3 sequence is 20 residues long. The CDR3 reads CASSQAPLWRRTREDYEQYF. CDR3 in DNA: TGTGCCAGCAGCCAAGCCCCGCTTTGGCGGCGGACCCGAGAGGATTACGAGCAGTACTTC.